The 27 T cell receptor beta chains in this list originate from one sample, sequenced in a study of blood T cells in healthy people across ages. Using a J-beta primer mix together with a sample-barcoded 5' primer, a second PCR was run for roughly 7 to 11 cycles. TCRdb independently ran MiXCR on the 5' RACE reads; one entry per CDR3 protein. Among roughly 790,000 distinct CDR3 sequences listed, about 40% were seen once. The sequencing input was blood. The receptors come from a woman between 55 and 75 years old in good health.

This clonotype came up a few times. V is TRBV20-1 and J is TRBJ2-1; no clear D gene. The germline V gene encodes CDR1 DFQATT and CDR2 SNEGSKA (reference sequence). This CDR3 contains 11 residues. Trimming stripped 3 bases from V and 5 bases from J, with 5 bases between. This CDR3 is CSASGHNEQFF. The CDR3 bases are TGCAGTGCTAGCGGTCACAATGAGCAGTTCTTC.

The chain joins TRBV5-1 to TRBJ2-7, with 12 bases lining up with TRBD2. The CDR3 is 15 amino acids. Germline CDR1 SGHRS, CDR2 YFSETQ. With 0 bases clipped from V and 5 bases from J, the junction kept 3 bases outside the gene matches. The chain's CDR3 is CASSLGTSGNDEQYF. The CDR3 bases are TGCGCCAGCAGCTTGGGGACTAGCGGGAACGACGAGCAGTACTTC.

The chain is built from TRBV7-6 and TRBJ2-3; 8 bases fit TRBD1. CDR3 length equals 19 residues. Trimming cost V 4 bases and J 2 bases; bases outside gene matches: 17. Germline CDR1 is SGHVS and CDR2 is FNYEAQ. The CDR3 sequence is CASSSGQRDRPILTDTQYF. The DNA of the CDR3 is TGTGCCAGCAGCTCAGGACAAAGGGACAGGCCAATCCTCACAGATACGCAGTATTTT.

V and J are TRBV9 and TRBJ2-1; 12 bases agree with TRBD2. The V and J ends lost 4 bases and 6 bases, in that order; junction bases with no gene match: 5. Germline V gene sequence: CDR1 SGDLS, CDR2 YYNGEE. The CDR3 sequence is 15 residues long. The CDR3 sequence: CASSILAGGSNEQFF. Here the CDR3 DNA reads TGTGCCAGCAGCATACTAGCGGGAGGCTCCAATGAGCAGTTCTTC.

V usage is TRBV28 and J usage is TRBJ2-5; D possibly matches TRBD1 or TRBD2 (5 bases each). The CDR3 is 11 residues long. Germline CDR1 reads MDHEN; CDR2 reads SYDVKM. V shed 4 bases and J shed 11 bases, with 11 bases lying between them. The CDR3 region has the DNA TGTGCCAGCAGTTACAGGACTCAGCAGTACTTC. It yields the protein CASSYRTQQYF.

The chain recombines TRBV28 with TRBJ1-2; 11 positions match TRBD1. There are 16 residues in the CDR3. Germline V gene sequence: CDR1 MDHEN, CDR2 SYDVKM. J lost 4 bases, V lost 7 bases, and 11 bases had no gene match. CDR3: CASISRTGGFGYGYTF. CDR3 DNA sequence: TGTGCCAGCATTTCGAGGACAGGGGGCTTCGGCTATGGCTACACCTTC.

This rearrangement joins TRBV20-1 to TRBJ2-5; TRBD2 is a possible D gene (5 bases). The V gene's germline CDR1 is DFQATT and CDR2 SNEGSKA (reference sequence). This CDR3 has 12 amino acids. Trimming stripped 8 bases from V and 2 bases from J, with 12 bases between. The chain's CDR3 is CSPSGTQETQYF. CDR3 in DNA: TGCAGTCCGAGCGGAACTCAAGAGACCCAGTACTTC.

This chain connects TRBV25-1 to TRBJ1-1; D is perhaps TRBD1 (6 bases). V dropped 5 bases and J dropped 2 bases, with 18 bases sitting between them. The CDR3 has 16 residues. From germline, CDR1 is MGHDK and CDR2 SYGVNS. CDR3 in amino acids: CASSPMAGGQNTEAFF. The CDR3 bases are TGTGCCAGCAGTCCAATGGCGGGGGGCCAAAACACTGAAGCTTTCTTT.

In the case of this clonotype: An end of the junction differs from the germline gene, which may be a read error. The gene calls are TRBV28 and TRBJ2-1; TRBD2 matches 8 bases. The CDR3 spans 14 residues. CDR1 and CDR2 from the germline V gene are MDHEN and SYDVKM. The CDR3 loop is CASRAGESDNGQFF. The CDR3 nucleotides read TGTGCCAGCAGAGCGGGAGAGTCCGACAATGGGCAGTTCTTC.

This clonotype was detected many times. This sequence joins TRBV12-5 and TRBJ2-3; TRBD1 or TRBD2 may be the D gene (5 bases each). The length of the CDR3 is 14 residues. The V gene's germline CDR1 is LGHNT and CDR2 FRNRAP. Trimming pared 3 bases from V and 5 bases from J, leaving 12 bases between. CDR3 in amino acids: CASGLRGTVDTQYF. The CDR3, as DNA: TGTGCTAGTGGTTTAAGAGGGACCGTAGATACGCAGTATTTT.

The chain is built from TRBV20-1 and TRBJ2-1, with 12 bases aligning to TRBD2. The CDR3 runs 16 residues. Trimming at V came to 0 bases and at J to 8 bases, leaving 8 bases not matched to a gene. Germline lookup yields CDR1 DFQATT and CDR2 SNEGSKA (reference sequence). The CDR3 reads CSARDQTSGGGDEQFF. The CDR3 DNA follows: TGCAGTGCTAGAGATCAGACTAGCGGGGGCGGGGATGAGCAGTTCTTC.

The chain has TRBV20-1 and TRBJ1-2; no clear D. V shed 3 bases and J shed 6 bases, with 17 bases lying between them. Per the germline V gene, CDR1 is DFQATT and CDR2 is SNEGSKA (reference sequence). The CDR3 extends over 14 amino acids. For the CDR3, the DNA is TGCAGTGCTAGCCCCCCCGGGGTTTGGGATGGCTACACCTTC. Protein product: CSASPPGVWDGYTF.

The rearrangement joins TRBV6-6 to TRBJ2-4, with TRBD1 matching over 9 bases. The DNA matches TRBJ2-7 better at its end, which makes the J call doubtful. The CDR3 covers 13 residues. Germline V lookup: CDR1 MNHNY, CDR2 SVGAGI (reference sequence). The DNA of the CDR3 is TGTGCCAGCACTATGGGACAGGGTTACGAGCAGTACTTC. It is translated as CASTMGQGYEQYF.

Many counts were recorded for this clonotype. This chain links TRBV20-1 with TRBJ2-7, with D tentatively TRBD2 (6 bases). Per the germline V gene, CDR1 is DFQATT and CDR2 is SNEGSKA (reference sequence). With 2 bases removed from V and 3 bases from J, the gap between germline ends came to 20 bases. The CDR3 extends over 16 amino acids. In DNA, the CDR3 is TGCAGTGCTAGACCTTTGAAGGTCGGGAGAAGCTACGAGCAGTACTTC. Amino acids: CSARPLKVGRSYEQYF.

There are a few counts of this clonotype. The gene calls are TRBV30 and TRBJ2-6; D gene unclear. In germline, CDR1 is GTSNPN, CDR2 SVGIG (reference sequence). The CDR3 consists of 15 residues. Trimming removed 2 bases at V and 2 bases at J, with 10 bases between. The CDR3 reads CAWSSRAAGANVLTF. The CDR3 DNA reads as TGTGCCTGGAGTAGTAGGGCGGCTGGGGCCAACGTCCTGACTTTC.

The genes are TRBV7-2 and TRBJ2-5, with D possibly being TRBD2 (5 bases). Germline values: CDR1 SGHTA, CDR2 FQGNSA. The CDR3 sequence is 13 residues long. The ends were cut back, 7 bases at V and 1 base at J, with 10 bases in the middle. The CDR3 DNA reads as TGTGCCAGCACCGGGGAACTCCAAGAGACCCAGTACTTC. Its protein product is CASTGELQETQYF.

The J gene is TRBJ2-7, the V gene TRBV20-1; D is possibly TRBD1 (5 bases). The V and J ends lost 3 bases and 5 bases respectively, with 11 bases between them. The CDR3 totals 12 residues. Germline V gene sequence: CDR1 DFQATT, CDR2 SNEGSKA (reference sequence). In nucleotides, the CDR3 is TGCAGTGCTAGTGGGGCAGGCGACGAGCAGTACTTC. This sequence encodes CSASGAGDEQYF.

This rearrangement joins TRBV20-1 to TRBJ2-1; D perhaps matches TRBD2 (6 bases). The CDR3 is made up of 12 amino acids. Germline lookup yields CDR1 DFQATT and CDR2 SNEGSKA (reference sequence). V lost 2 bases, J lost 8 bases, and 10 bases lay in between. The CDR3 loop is CSARQGGDEQFF. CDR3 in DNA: TGCAGTGCTAGACAGGGAGGCGATGAGCAGTTCTTC.

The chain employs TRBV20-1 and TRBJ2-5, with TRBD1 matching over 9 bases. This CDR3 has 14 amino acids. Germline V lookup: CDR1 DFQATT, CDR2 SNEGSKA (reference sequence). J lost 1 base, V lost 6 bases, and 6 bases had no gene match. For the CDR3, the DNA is TGCAGTGCCTTGACAGGGGGTGGCCAAGAGACCCAGTACTTC. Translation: CSALTGGGQETQYF.

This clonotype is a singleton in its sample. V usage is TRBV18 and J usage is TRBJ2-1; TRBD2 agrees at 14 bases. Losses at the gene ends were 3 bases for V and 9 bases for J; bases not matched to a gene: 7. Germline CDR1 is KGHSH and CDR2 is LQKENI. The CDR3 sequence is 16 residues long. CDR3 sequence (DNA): TGTGCCAGCTCACCCAAGACTAGCGGGAGGGCTGGTGAGCAGTTCTTC. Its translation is CASSPKTSGRAGEQFF. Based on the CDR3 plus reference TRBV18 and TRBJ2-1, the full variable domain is NAGVMQNPRHLVRRRGQEARLRCSPMKGHSHVYWYRQLPEEGLKFMVYLQKENIIDESGMPKERFSAEFPKEGPSILRIQQVVRGDSAAYFCASSPKTSGRAGEQFFGPGTRLTVL.

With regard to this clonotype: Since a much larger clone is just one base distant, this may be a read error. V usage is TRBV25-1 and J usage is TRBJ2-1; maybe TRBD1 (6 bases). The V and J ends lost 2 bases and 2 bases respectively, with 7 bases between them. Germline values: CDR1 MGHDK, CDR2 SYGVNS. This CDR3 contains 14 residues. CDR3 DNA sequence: TGTGCCAGCAGTGAACAGGGGACCTACAATGAGCAGTTCTTC. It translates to CASSEQGTYNEQFF.

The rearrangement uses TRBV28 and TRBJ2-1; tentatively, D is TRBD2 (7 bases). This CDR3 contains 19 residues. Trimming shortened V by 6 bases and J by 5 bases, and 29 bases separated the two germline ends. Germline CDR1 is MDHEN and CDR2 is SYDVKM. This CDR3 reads CASRDRLILRAGKHNEQFF. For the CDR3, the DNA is TGTGCCAGCAGAGACAGGCTAATACTCAGAGCGGGAAAACACAATGAGCAGTTCTTC.

The CDR3 sequence: CASSQVSREGGYTF. The DNA of the CDR3 is TGTGCCAGCAGCCAAGTCAGCAGGGAGGGTGGCTACACCTTC. The rearrangement uses TRBV3-1 and TRBJ1-2, with a tentative D call TRBD1 (5 bases). V gave up 1 base and J gave up 7 bases, with 13 bases separating them. The CDR3 has 14 amino acids. Germline V lookup: CDR1 LGHDT, CDR2 YNNKEL (reference sequence). Full variable domain (outside the CDR3, taken from reference TRBV3-1 and TRBJ1-2): DTAVSQTPKYLVTQMGNDKSIKCEQNLGHDTMYWYKQDSKKFLKIMFSYNNKELIINETVPNRFSPKSPDKAHLNLHINSLELGDSAVYFCASSQVSREGGYTFGSGTRLTVV.

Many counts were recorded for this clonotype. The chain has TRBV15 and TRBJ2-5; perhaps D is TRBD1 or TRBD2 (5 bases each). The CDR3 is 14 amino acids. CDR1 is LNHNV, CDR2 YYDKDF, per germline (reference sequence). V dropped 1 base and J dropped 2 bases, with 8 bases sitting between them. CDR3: CATSRVGEQETQYF. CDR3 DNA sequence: TGTGCCACCAGCAGAGTAGGGGAGCAAGAGACCCAGTACTTC.

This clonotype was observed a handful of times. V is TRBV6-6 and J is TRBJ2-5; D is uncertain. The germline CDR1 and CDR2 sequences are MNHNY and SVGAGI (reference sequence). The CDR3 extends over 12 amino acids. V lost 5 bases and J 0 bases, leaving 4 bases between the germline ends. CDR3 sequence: CASSDHQETQYF. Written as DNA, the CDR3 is TGTGCCAGCAGTGACCACCAAGAGACCCAGTACTTC.

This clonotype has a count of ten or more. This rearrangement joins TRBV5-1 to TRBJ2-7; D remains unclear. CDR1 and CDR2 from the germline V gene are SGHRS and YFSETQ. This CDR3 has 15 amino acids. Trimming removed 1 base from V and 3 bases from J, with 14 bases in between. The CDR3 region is CASSLRARPFYEQYF. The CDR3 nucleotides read TGCGCCAGCAGCTTGAGGGCCAGGCCCTTCTACGAGCAGTACTTC.

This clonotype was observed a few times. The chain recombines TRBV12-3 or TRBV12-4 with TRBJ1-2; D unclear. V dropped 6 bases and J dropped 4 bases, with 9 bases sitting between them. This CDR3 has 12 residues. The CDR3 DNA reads TGTGCCAGCAGCCGTTCCTTCTATGGCTACACCTTC. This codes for CASSRSFYGYTF.